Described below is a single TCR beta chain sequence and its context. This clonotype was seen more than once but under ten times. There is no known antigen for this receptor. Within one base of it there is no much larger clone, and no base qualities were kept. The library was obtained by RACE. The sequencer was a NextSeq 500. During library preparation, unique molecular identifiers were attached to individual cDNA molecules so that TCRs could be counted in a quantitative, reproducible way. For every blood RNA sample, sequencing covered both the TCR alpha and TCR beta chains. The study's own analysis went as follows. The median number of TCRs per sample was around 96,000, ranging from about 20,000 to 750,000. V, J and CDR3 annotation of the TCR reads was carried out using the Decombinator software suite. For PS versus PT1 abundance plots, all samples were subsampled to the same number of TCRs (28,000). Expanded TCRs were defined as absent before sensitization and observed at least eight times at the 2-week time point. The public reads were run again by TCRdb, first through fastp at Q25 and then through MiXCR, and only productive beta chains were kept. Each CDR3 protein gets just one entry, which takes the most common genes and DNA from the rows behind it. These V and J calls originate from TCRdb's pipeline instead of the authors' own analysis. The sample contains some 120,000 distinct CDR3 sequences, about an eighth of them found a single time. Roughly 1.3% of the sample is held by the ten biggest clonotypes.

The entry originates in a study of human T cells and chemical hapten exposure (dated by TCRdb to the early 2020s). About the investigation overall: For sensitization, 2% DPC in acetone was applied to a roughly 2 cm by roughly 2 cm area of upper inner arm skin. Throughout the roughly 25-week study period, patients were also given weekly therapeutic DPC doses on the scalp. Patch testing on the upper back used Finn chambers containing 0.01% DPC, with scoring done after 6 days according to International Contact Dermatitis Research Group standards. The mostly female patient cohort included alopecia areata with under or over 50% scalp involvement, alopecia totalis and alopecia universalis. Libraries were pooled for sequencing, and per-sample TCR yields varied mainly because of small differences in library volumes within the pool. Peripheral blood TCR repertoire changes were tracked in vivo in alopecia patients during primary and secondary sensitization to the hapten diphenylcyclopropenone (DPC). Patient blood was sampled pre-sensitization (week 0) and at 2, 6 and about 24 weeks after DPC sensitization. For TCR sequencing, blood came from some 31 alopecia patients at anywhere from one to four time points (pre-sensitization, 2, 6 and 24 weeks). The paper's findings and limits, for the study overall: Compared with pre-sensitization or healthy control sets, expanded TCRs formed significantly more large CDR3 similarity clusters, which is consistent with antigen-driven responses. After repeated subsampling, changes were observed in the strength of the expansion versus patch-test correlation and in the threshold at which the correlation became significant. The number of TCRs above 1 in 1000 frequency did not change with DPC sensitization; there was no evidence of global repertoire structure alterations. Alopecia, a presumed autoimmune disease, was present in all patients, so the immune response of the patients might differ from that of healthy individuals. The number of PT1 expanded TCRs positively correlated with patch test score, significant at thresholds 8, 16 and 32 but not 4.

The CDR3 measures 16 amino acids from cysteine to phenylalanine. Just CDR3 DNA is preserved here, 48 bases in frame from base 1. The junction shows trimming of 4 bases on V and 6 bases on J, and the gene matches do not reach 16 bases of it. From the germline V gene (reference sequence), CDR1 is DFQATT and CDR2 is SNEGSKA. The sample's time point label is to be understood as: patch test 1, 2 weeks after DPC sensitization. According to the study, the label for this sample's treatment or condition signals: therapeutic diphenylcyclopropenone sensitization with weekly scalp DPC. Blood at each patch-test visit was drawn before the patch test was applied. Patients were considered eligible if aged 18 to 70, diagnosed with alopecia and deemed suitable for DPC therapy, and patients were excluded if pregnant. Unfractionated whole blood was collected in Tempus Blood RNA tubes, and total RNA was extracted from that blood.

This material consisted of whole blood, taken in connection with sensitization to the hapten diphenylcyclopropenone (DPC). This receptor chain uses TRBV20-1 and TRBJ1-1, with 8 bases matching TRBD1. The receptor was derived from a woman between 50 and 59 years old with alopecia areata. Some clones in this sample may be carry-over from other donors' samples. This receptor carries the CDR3 CSAKRDRSSTVAEAFF. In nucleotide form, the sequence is TGCAGTGCTAAGAGGGACAGGTCATCTACGGTTGCTGAAGCTTTCTTT.